These T cell receptor beta chains were read from a single sample in a study of beta chain features in type 1 diabetes. Here immunoSEQ multiplex PCR was the method, and the copy in TCRdb shows in-frame clones only, minus some. The sample carries roughly 730,000 clones, 13% recorded once. The sample was naive CD4+ T cells from blood. These receptors were obtained from a man between 18 and 35 years old with type 1 diabetes. Each CDR3 is given with its conserved first and last residue. The order of the fields is D gene, V gene, J gene, clone size, CDR3 protein, CDR3 DNA. A D gene is named only where the DNA matches it firmly. A clone size is listed for some rows: how often the clone was seen (once, few, many), or a class if it is expanded.

>TRBD1|TRBV19|TRBJ1-6|-
CASADRVSYNSPLHF
TGTGCCAGCGCCGACAGGGTATCCTATAATTCACCCCTCCACTTT
>-|TRBV7-2|TRBJ1-6|few
CASSPQPGGNSPLHF
TGTGCCAGCAGCCCGCAACCCGGGGGTAATTCACCCCTCCACTTT
>-|TRBV7-9|TRBJ1-1|-
CASSSYPPDSMNTEAFF
TGTGCCAGCAGCTCCTACCCTCCGGACAGTATGAACACTGAAGCTTTCTTT
>-|TRBV11-2|TRBJ2-1|few
CASSLRAGWGNNEQFF
TGTGCCAGCAGCTTAAGGGCCGGGTGGGGAAACAATGAGCAGTTCTTC
>TRBD2|TRBV15|TRBJ2-7|-
CATSTRGGTYEQYF
TGTGCCACCAGCACCCGGGGGGGAACCTACGAGCAGTACTTC
>-|TRBV28|TRBJ2-4|few
CASSTGGLAKNIQYF
TGTGCCAGCAGCACCGGTGGGCTAGCCAAAAACATTCAGTACTTC
>-|TRBV30|TRBJ1-3|-
CAWSVSPSGNTIYF
TGTGCCTGGAGTGTCAGCCCCTCTGGAAACACCATATATTTT
>-|TRBV6-5|TRBJ1-1|-
CASSLTRGMGTEAFF
TGTGCCAGCAGTTTAACCCGGGGAATGGGCACTGAAGCTTTCTTT
>-|TRBV18|TRBJ2-5|many
CASSPGWTQYF
TGTGCCAGCTCACCAGGGTGGACCCAGTACTTC
>TRBD2|TRBV14|TRBJ2-1|few
CASSQTLLAGASYNEQFF
TGTGCCAGCAGCCAGACACTACTAGCGGGGGCATCCTACAATGAGCAGTTCTTC
>-|TRBV9|TRBJ2-2|once
CASSVGQLGGNTGELFF
TGTGCCAGCAGCGTAGGCCAGTTGGGGGGCAACACCGGGGAGCTGTTTTTT
>TRBD1|TRBV5-4|TRBJ1-1|few
CASSVGTGEMNTEAFF
TGTGCCAGCAGCGTCGGGACAGGGGAAATGAACACTGAAGCTTTCTTT
>-|TRBV5-1|TRBJ2-3|-
CASSGPADTQYF
TGCGCCAGCAGCGGGCCAGCAGATACGCAGTATTTT
>-|TRBV29-1|TRBJ1-1|-
CSVEAGTNTEAFF
TGCAGCGTTGAGGCAGGGACGAACACTGAAGCTTTCTTT
>TRBD1|TRBV12-5|TRBJ2-1|-
CASGLAQGDEQFF
TGTGCTAGTGGTTTGGCACAGGGGGATGAGCAGTTCTTC
>-|TRBV27|TRBJ1-5|few
CASSLSISYNQPQHF
TGTGCCAGCAGTTTATCGATTTCATACAATCAGCCCCAGCATTTT
>-|TRBV7-2|TRBJ1-2|few
CASSSRRVNGYTF
TGTGCCAGCAGCAGTCGTAGGGTTAATGGCTACACCTTC
>-|TRBV29-1|TRBJ2-5|-
CSVHGRETQYF
TGCAGCGTTCATGGCCGGGAGACCCAGTACTTC
>TRBD1|TRBV23-1|TRBJ2-7|-
CASRNRGRYEQYF
TGCGCCAGTAGGAACAGGGGTCGCTACGAGCAGTACTTC
>-|TRBV5-4|TRBJ1-1|-
CASSLGRVNTEAFF
TGTGCCAGCAGCTTGGGGCGGGTGAACACTGAAGCTTTCTTT
>TRBD1|TRBV5-1|TRBJ2-3|few
CASRQGRRSSTDTQYF
TGCGCCAGCCGACAGGGCCGTCGATCTAGCACAGATACGCAGTATTTT
>-|TRBV18|TRBJ1-2|-
CASSPQQVSMPAGYTF
TGTGCCAGCTCACCGCAACAGGTGTCTATGCCGGCGGGCTACACCTTC
>-|TRBV7-9|TRBJ1-4|few
CASSEGREKLFF
TGTGCCAGCAGCGAAGGAAGGGAAAAACTGTTTTTT
>-|TRBV6-5|TRBJ2-3|-
CASSYPGDLGGTQYF
TGTGCCAGCAGTTACCCCGGGGACCTGGGAGGTACGCAGTATTTT
>-|TRBV27|TRBJ2-5|few
CASSLGETQYF
TGTGCCAGCAGTTTAGGAGAGACCCAGTACTTC
>-|TRBV2|TRBJ1-1|-
CASRQDNTEAFF
TGTGCCAGCAGGCAGGACAACACTGAAGCTTTCTTT
>-|TRBV5-4|TRBJ2-5|-
CASSSIGRTGLETQYF
TGTGCCAGCAGCTCTATTGGACGTACTGGGTTGGAGACCCAGTACTTC
>-|TRBV27|TRBJ2-7|-
CASKAQDRYEQYF
TGTGCCAGCAAGGCCCAGGACCGATACGAGCAGTACTTC
>-|TRBV11-3|TRBJ1-2|-
CASSRAGARGYTF
TGTGCCAGCAGCCGGGCTGGGGCGCGAGGCTACACCTTC
>-|TRBV11-3|TRBJ2-1|-
CASSLEGAPSSYNEQFF
TGTGCCAGCAGCTTAGAGGGGGCGCCAAGCTCCTACAATGAGCAGTTCTTC
>TRBD1|TRBV11-2|TRBJ2-7|-
CASTTGTGTYEQYF
TGTGCCAGCACCACCGGGACAGGAACCTACGAGCAGTACTTC
>TRBD1|TRBV4-2|TRBJ2-7|-
CASSQEGGQSRYEQYF
TGTGCCAGCAGCCAAGAAGGGGGACAGAGTCGCTACGAGCAGTACTTC
>-|TRBV7-9|TRBJ2-6|-
CASRDSGRANVLTF
TGTGCCAGCAGGGATTCTGGGAGGGCCAACGTCCTGACTTTC
>-|TRBV7-9|TRBJ2-5|few
CASSPDRYQETQYF
TGTGCCAGCAGCCCTGACAGATACCAAGAGACCCAGTACTTC
>-|TRBV18|TRBJ1-5|few
CASSPGDIGSNQPQHF
TGTGCCAGCTCCCCAGGGGACATTGGGAGCAATCAGCCCCAGCATTTT
>-|TRBV4-2|TRBJ1-2|-
CASSQDMTPPYTF
TGTGCCAGCAGCCAAGATATGACTCCACCTTACACCTTC
>-|TRBV30|TRBJ1-5|-
CAWSKSTDQPQHF
TGTGCCTGGTCCAAGTCAACCGATCAGCCCCAGCATTTT
>-|TRBV7-9|TRBJ2-1|-
CASSLETPSNEQFF
TGTGCCAGCAGCTTAGAAACCCCGAGCAATGAGCAGTTCTTC
>TRBD1|TRBV6-1|TRBJ2-5|-
CASSEAGTAANQETQYF
TGTGCCAGCAGTGAAGCGGGGACAGCAGCGAACCAAGAGACCCAGTACTTC
>-|TRBV11-2|TRBJ2-1|many
CASSLNNEQFF
TGTGCCAGCAGCCTTAACAATGAGCAGTTCTTC
>TRBD1|TRBV15|TRBJ2-7|few
CATSRSRTGISYEQYF
TGTGCCACCAGCAGATCGCGGACAGGGATCTCCTACGAGCAGTACTTC
>TRBD1|TRBV5-4|TRBJ1-6|-
CASSPAKTPGQGNSPLHF
TGTGCCAGCAGCCCAGCCAAGACGCCGGGACAGGGTAATTCACCCCTCCACTTT
>TRBD2|TRBV4-1|TRBJ2-1|-
CASSPRAGGESVEQFF
TGCGCCAGCAGCCCGAGAGCGGGGGGGGAATCGGTTGAGCAGTTCTTC
>TRBD1|TRBV14|TRBJ2-5|-
CASSNFGTGGRETQYF
TGTGCCAGCAGCAATTTCGGGACAGGGGGCCGAGAGACCCAGTACTTC
>-|TRBV30|TRBJ2-1|few
CAWTVGGEQFF
TGTGCCTGGACCGTGGGGGGTGAGCAGTTCTTC
>-|TRBV29-1|TRBJ1-1|few
CSVEGRQAVGAFF
TGCAGCGTTGAAGGACGACAGGCCGTCGGAGCTTTCTTT